This T cell receptor beta chain emerged from a study of T cell responses to AZD1222 COVID-19 vaccine. Across the study: Both about-4-week and about-12-week second-dose recipients were combined.

Study-level findings and limits: Females made up more of the donors, who were largely white British, and clonal diversity may have come out too low. Nearly half of spike-specific TCRs reportedly target unmutated variant regions. All repertoire sampling was performed exclusively after the peak T cell response.

The V end lost 2 bases, the J end lost 3 bases, and 2 bases lay between the germline ends. The CDR3 totals 12 residues. The germline CDR1 and CDR2 sequences are SNHLY and FYNNEI. A remark on this clone: What it binds is unknown.

TCRdb's table, derived via immunoSEQ multiplex PCR, lists solely in-frame clones and lacks some. The table lists approximately 94,000 clones, 92% of them singletons, with approximately 1.7% in the top ten. This chain joins TRBV2 and TRBJ1-3; D uncertain. Sequencing was performed on peripheral blood, taken on day 0 of AZD1222 vaccination. This receptor was obtained from an adult in good health. Written as DNA, the CDR3 is TGTGCCAGCAGTGAAAGTGGAAACACCATATATTTT. It encodes CASSESGNTIYF. Looking up the rest from reference TRBV2 and TRBJ1-3 gives the full variable domain: EPEVTQTPSHQVTQMGQEVILRCVPISNHLYFYWYRQILGQKVEFLVSFYNNEISEKSEIFDDQFSVERPDGSNFTLKIRSTKLEDSAMYFCASSESGNTIYFGEGSWLTVV.